This record concerns one T cell receptor (beta chain) sequence. Its antigen specificity is not known. The sample holds no much larger clone one base away, and base qualities are not on file. The immunoSEQ Assay, a bias-controlled multiplex PCR, was used to amplify TCRbeta CDR3 regions from genomic DNA. Regarding the original processing steps: The number of nucleated cells in each sample was estimated by amplification of reference gene primers within the assay. Sequence reads were collapsed and filtered to measure the absolute abundance of every unique TCRbeta CDR3 rearrangement. For each sample, productive Simpson clonality was calculated as the square root of Simpson's diversity index over productive rearrangements. TCRdb retrieved this table from immuneACCESS and kept in-frame rearrangements only. Not all clones are present; in checked studies, unresolved V genes account for under half, and no reason is known for the remainder. The D gene and trimming were derived from the DNA, and the V and J assignments and clone size from that table. The sample yields fewer than 150,000 clones; around 80% were counted once. In total, the top ten clones hold approximately 11% of the sample.

Another Seattle source contributed samples from volunteer blood donors who had recovered from COVID-19. Collaborating institutions collected whole blood in K2EDTA tubes following their own protocols. Collaborator samples were shipped for TCRbeta analysis as frozen whole blood, isolated PBMCs, or DNA extracted from either sample type. The data derive from a study of blood T cell repertoires in COVID-19 (TCRdb year 2020). About the investigation overall: Collaborator samples came from the United States, Italy and Spain and covered acute and convalescent phases of COVID-19. The prospective study material was composed of cDNA or gDNA derived from T cells, B-cell-depleted T cells, or PBMCs. The dataset comprised deeply sampled blood TCRbeta repertoires from subjects exposed to, actively infected with, or recovered from COVID-19. The repertoires were released in a freely available public database meant as a resource for research on the immune response to SARS-CoV-2. Samples came from the ongoing ImmuneRACE study (first 160 participants) plus 1,254 subjects from 6 global collaborators. Sample metadata almost always included a de-identified subject ID, COVID-19 status, age in years and sex. Where available, HLA class I and class II types were obtained from metadata supplied by the sample provider rather than from assay-based typing.

Paper-wide results and their limitations: How much clinical and demographic metadata was included differed by source and by participant, and the metadata was provided uncurated.

Trimming leaves V shorter by 0 bases and J shorter by 5 bases, with the junction holding 3 bases beyond the gene matches. The CDR3, from cysteine to phenylalanine, totals 14 residues. The read is trimmed to its CDR3 DNA, 42 bases read in frame from base 1. For CDR1 and CDR2, the germline V gene lists SGHTA and FQGTGA. The chain links TRBV7-3 with TRBJ1-1; 7 junctional bases match TRBD1. The receptor's source is a man in his sixties who had recovered from COVID-19. The sequencing sample was made of peripheral blood. In nucleotides, the sequence is TGTGCCAGCAGCTTAACGACAGGGTCAACTGAAGCTTTCTTT. This translates into CASSLTTGSTEAFF.